A single sample is the source of the 15 T cell receptor beta chains below, sequenced in a study of a mutant IDH1 vaccine in newly diagnosed glioma. Time point reported: week 23, last vaccination. Vaccination used 300 ug of mutant IDH1 20-mer peptide per dose, with topical imiquimod. The repertoire was sequenced with immunoSEQ multiplex PCR; TCRdb's copy has only in-frame clones and lacks some. The sample lists just under 45,000 clones, around 93% occurring once. Antigens of these TCRs are unknown. Sequencing used PBMCs, obtained from a glioma patient whose treatment included an IDH1 peptide vaccine. Receptor source: a man aged 50 or older with glioma.

This sequence joins TRBV23-1 and TRBJ1-3; D unresolved. TRBV23-1 qualifies as an ORF whose function is uncertain. This CDR3 is built from 13 residues. The V gene lost 7 bases and the J gene lost 0 bases, with 7 bases spanning the gap. The CDR3 spells CASNLSSGNTIYF. CDR3 bases: TGCGCCAGCAATCTAAGCTCTGGAAACACCATATATTTT.

The genes are TRBV4-1 and TRBJ1-1; 7 nucleotides agree with TRBD1. J was trimmed by 3 bases and V by 3 bases; bases with no gene match: 16. The CDR3 consists of 18 residues. Looked up from germline, CDR1 is MGHRA and CDR2 is YSYEKL. CDR3 in DNA: TGCGCCAGCAGCCACCAAGTTGACAGGGCCAGTAAGGACACTGAAGCTTTCTTT. Its translation: CASSHQVDRASKDTEAFF.

V and J are TRBV7-2 and TRBJ2-7; 9 bases match TRBD2. From germline, CDR1 is SGHTA and CDR2 FQGNSA. The CDR3 contains 15 residues. V lost 1 base and J lost 5; bases outside the gene matches: 6. The CDR3 coding sequence is TGTGCCAGCAGCTTAGAGAGCGGGAGGTCCCACGAGCAGTACTTC. Protein: CASSLESGRSHEQYF.

The J gene is TRBJ2-5, the V gene TRBV9; 8 positions agree with TRBD2. This CDR3 is 17 amino acids long. Trimming removed 4 bases from V and 5 bases from J; junction bases left unmatched: 16. Germline V lookup: CDR1 SGDLS, CDR2 YYNGEE. The CDR3 DNA sequence: TGTGCCAGCAGCCGGGGGACTACGGGACTAGGTGGGGAGACCCAGTACTTC. Translating it yields CASSRGTTGLGGETQYF.

The genes are TRBV25-1 and TRBJ1-2, with D possibly TRBD1 on 5 matching bases. This CDR3 is 14 amino acids long. With 2 bases removed from V and 5 bases from J, the gap between germline ends came to 12 bases. The V gene's germline CDR1 is MGHDK and CDR2 SYGVNS. The CDR3 loop reads CASSERGSGYGYTF. DNA of the CDR3: TGTGCCAGCAGTGAACGGGGCTCGGGATATGGCTACACCTTC.

The chain recombines TRBV30 with TRBJ1-5, with a tentative D call TRBD1 (5 bases). Trimming stripped 5 bases from V and 2 bases from J, with 13 bases between. The CDR3 length is 14 residues. Germline V gene data show CDR1 as GTSNPN and CDR2 as SVGIG (reference sequence). CDR3: CAWRKRGGNQPQHF. The CDR3 nucleotides are TGTGCCTGGCGAAAGCGGGGGGGCAATCAGCCCCAGCATTTT.

The CDR3 DNA sequence: TGTGCTAGTGGTTTGGGGGGGGACTACCCCCCTTATGAGCAGTTCTTC. Its protein is CASGLGGDYPPYEQFF. The rearrangement joins TRBV12-5 to TRBJ2-1; 7 bases fit TRBD2. CDR3 length: 16 residues. Losses at the gene ends were 1 base for V and 8 bases for J; bases not matched to a gene: 11. Germline V gene lookup returns CDR1 LGHNT and CDR2 FRNRAP. Full variable domain (remainder filled in from reference TRBV12-5 and TRBJ2-1): DARVTQTPRHKVTEMGQEVTMRCQPILGHNTVFWYRQTMMQGLELLAYFRNRAPLDDSGMPKDRFSAEMPDATLATLKIQPSEPRDSAVYFCASGLGGDYPPYEQFFGPGTRLTVL.

The V and J genes are TRBV5-1 and TRBJ1-6; 8 positions match TRBD1. Germline assignment: CDR1 SGHRS and CDR2 YFSETQ. The length of the CDR3 is 16 residues. With V trimmed by 4 bases and J by 6 bases, 9 bases remained unmatched. The CDR3 region is CASSNLPTGANSPLHF. The CDR3 nucleotides read TGCGCCAGCAGCAATTTACCGACAGGGGCTAATTCACCCCTCCACTTT.

The genes are TRBV29-1 and TRBJ2-7; 10 nucleotides match TRBD1. The V gene end was trimmed by 4 bases and the J gene end by 3 bases; junction bases not matched to a gene: 9. Germline assignment: CDR1 SQVTM and CDR2 ANQGSEA. The CDR3 totals 15 residues. CDR3 residues: CSVVGDRGVGYEQYF. For the CDR3, the DNA is TGCAGCGTTGTAGGGGACAGGGGAGTAGGCTACGAGCAGTACTTC.

J is TRBJ2-2 and V is TRBV14, with D perhaps matching TRBD2 (6 bases). In germline, CDR1 is SGHDN, CDR2 FVKESK. This CDR3 contains 14 residues. V was trimmed by 4 bases and J by 9 bases, leaving 15 bases between them. The CDR3 here is CASSPTSTFRELFF. The CDR3 DNA is TGTGCCAGCAGCCCAACTAGCACGTTTCGGGAGCTGTTTTTT.

The chain carries TRBV7-2 and TRBJ1-2; 7 nucleotides match TRBD1. Trimming at V came to 6 bases and at J to 2 bases, leaving 6 bases not matched to a gene. The CDR3 contains 14 residues. Per the germline V gene, CDR1 is SGHTA and CDR2 is FQGNSA. Here the CDR3 reads CASSRGQANYGYTF. The CDR3, as DNA: TGTGCCAGCAGTCGAGGACAGGCCAACTATGGCTACACCTTC.

The rearrangement uses TRBV4-1 and TRBJ2-7; D call uncertain. The V and J ends lost 0 bases and 7 bases respectively, with 10 bases between them. Looked up from germline, CDR1 is MGHRA and CDR2 is YSYEKL. This CDR3 is 13 amino acids long. Here the CDR3 DNA reads TGCGCCAGCAGCCAAGATCGGCAACTGGAGCAGTACTTC. This sequence encodes CASSQDRQLEQYF.

This clone has just one count. The rearrangement joins TRBV28 to TRBJ1-4; a weak D match, TRBD1 (5 bases). CDR3 size: 15 residues. Germline V lookup: CDR1 MDHEN, CDR2 SYDVKM. Between the trimmed V and J ends, which lost 4 bases and 4 bases, there was a span of 13 bases. Here the CDR3 DNA reads TGTGCCAGCAGTTATCAAGGGGCTGGTAATGAAAAACTGTTTTTT. Its protein product is CASSYQGAGNEKLFF.

This clone was found once. The chain couples TRBV6-6 to TRBJ1-5; tentative D call: TRBD1 (5 bases). V shed 6 bases and J shed 3 bases, with 15 bases lying between them. The CDR3 spans 15 residues. CDR1 is MNHNY, CDR2 SVGAGI, per germline (reference sequence). DNA for the CDR3: TGTGCCAGCAGGGGACCCGGGGACTACAATCAGCCCCAGCATTTT. This gives the protein CASRGPGDYNQPQHF.

V gene TRBV4-1 combines with J gene TRBJ2-1; 14 nucleotides align to TRBD2. The length of the CDR3 is 17 residues. With V trimmed by 0 bases and J by 15 bases, 13 bases remained unmatched. CDR1 and CDR2 (germline): MGHRA, YSYEKL. DNA of the CDR3: TGCGCCAGCAGCCAAGACGGCGGCTGGACTAGCGGGGGGCGGGGGTTCTTC. This sequence encodes CASSQDGGWTSGGRGFF.